The 26 T cell receptor beta chains reported below all come from one sample, sequenced in a study of long-term antiretroviral therapy in people with HIV. With survey level as its setting, the immunoSEQ assay was v3.0. This table comes from immunoSEQ multiplex PCR, and its TCRdb copy is limited to in-frame clones, with some not included. Of about 32,000 clones in the sample, 85% to 95% were seen once. The sample consisted of unsorted PBMCs, taken 4.1 years after starting antiretroviral therapy. The receptors derive from a woman aged 45-65 years with HIV.

V is TRBV9 and J is TRBJ2-1; 8 nucleotides match TRBD2. The length of the CDR3 is 14 residues. The V segment lost 4 bases and the J segment 10 bases; nucleotides outside the gene matches: 10. The germline gives CDR1 SGDLS, CDR2 YYNGEE. CDR3 loop: CASSLGGLAQEQFF. Written as DNA, the CDR3 is TGTGCCAGCAGCTTAGGTGGACTAGCTCAGGAGCAGTTCTTC.

The V call is TRBV7-2, the J call TRBJ2-6; a weak D match, TRBD1 (5 bases). The CDR3 is made up of 17 amino acids. Germline V gene data show CDR1 as SGHTA and CDR2 as FQGNSA. The V end was cut by 0 bases, the J end by 0 bases, with 9 bases between. The chain's CDR3 is CASSLAKTASGANVLTF. CDR3 nucleotide sequence: TGTGCCAGCAGCTTAGCAAAGACAGCCTCTGGGGCCAACGTCCTGACTTTC. Based on the CDR3 plus reference TRBV7-2 and TRBJ2-6, the full variable domain is GAGVSQSPSNKVTEKGKDVELRCDPISGHTALYWYRQSLGQGLEFLIYFQGNSAPDKSGLPSDRFSAERTGGSVSTLTIQRTQQEDSAVYLCASSLAKTASGANVLTFGAGSRLTVL.

V usage is TRBV6-6 and J usage is TRBJ2-2; TRBD1 matches 8 bases. The germline CDR1 and CDR2 sequences are MNHNY and SVGAGI (reference sequence). V lost 6 bases and J lost 4; bases outside the gene matches: 7. The CDR3 totals 15 residues. The CDR3 is CASRRDRRTTGELFF. DNA of the CDR3: TGTGCCAGCAGACGGGACAGGCGGACCACCGGGGAGCTGTTTTTT.

V usage is TRBV2 and J usage is TRBJ1-3; D unresolved. The germline CDR1 and CDR2 sequences are SNHLY and FYNNEI. The CDR3 covers 16 residues. V lost 4 bases, J lost 0 bases, and 13 bases lay in between. CDR3 coding DNA: TGTGCCAGCAGTGTAGGAACAGCGAGCTCTGGAAACACCATATATTTT. Its translation is CASSVGTASSGNTIYF.

The V and J genes are TRBV9 and TRBJ1-6; TRBD1 aligns across 7 bases. The germline gives CDR1 SGDLS, CDR2 YYNGEE. This CDR3 is built from 17 residues. The junction had 5 bases not matched to a gene; V was cut back by 2 bases and J by 0 bases. Here the CDR3 reads CASSVDRFSSYNSPLHF. The CDR3 region has the DNA TGTGCCAGCAGCGTGGACAGGTTTAGCTCCTATAATTCACCCCTCCACTTT.

V gene TRBV27 combines with J gene TRBJ2-5; possible D gene TRBD1, 9 bases. Germline CDR1 and CDR2: MNHEY and SMNVEV (reference sequence). Trimming shortened V by 6 bases and J by 1 base, and 24 bases separated the two germline ends. CDR3 length: 18 amino acids. The CDR3 DNA reads TGTGCCAGCAGACCCTACGGGAGGGACAGGGCCCTCCAAGAGACCCAGTACTTC. It encodes CASRPYGRDRALQETQYF.

The V call is TRBV11-3, the J call TRBJ2-3, with TRBD2 identical over 9 bases. J gave up 0 bases and V 5 bases, and 6 bases lay outside the gene matches. Germline V gives CDR1 SGHNT, CDR2 YENEEA. This CDR3 comprises 16 residues. CDR3 protein: CASSPAGGASTDTQYF. CDR3 bases: TGTGCCAGCAGCCCCGCGGGAGGGGCAAGCACAGATACGCAGTATTTT.

The chain uses TRBV13 and TRBJ2-1, with D possibly matching TRBD2 (5 bases). The CDR3 runs 16 residues. Between the trimmed V and J ends, which lost 5 bases and 4 bases, there was a span of 18 bases. Looked up from germline, CDR1 is PRHDT and CDR2 is FYEKMQ (reference sequence). CDR3 nucleotide sequence: TGTGCCAGCAGCACCAAAGTGCGGGCCCCTTACAATGAGCAGTTCTTC. This gives the protein CASSTKVRAPYNEQFF.

The gene calls are TRBV7-2 and TRBJ1-4, with D possibly being TRBD1 (6 bases). This CDR3 is built from 16 residues. Trimming left V 1 base short and J 8 bases short, with 17 bases between. Germline-derived CDR1 and CDR2 are SGHTA and FQGNSA. CDR3 loop: CASSLGLGGQREKLFF. CDR3 DNA sequence: TGTGCCAGCAGCTTAGGATTGGGGGGGCAAAGGGAAAAACTGTTTTTT.

The rearrangement links TRBV7-2 to TRBJ1-2; the D gene is possibly TRBD1 (5 bases). Trimming removed 5 bases at V and 4 bases at J, with 17 bases between. The germline gives CDR1 SGHTA, CDR2 FQGNSA. The CDR3 length is 15 residues. The CDR3 sequence is CASSQTKGRGYGYTF. The CDR3 nucleotides are TGTGCCAGCAGCCAAACAAAGGGGAGAGGCTATGGCTACACCTTC.

The genes are TRBV6-6 and TRBJ1-1; 8 nucleotides agree with TRBD1. This CDR3 comprises 13 residues. V was pared by 3 bases and J by 6 bases, with 3 bases of the junction left unmatched. CDR1 and CDR2 (germline): MNHNY, SVGAGI (reference sequence). The DNA for the CDR3 is TGTGCCAGCAGTTATTCACAGGGGGCTGAAGCTTTCTTT. Its protein is CASSYSQGAEAFF.

The genes are TRBV7-2 and TRBJ1-1; no clear D. The germline gives CDR1 SGHTA, CDR2 FQGNSA. V was shortened by 5 bases and J by 0 bases, with 10 bases between the two germline ends. The CDR3 sequence is 14 residues long. The CDR3, as DNA: TGTGCCAGCAGCGTAAGCGCTATGAACACTGAAGCTTTCTTT. Its translation is CASSVSAMNTEAFF.

The V and J genes are TRBV15 and TRBJ2-7, with D tentatively TRBD1 (5 bases). From germline, CDR1 is LNHNV and CDR2 YYDKDF (reference sequence). The CDR3 totals 12 residues. V was clipped by 6 bases and J by 6 bases, with 12 bases between them. CDR3 coding DNA: TGTGCCACCAGACTGGACAAGGGCGAGCAGTACTTC. Translation gives CATRLDKGEQYF.

The J gene is TRBJ1-4, the V gene TRBV13; maybe TRBD1 (6 bases). Germline CDR1 PRHDT, CDR2 FYEKMQ (reference sequence). This CDR3 region has 15 residues. V was cut by 5 bases and J by 7 bases, with 17 bases left in between. CDR3 region: CASSVASGAPEKLFF. CDR3 in DNA: TGTGCCAGCAGCGTAGCTTCGGGGGCCCCTGAAAAACTGTTTTTT.

This chain uses TRBV5-1 with TRBJ2-3; D is tentatively TRBD1 or TRBD2 (5 bases each). V was trimmed by 8 bases and J by 0 bases, leaving 13 bases between them. Germline-derived CDR1 and CDR2 are SGHRS and YFSETQ. This CDR3 contains 14 residues. The DNA of the CDR3 is TGCGCCAGTAAACCGGGGCCGAGCACAGATACGCAGTATTTT. Translated: CASKPGPSTDTQYF.

The V call is TRBV7-9, the J call TRBJ1-6, with 10 nucleotides matching TRBD1. Germline V gives CDR1 SEHNR, CDR2 FQNEAQ (reference sequence). V lost 5 bases and J lost 7; bases outside the gene matches: 8. The CDR3 has 16 residues. CDR3 DNA sequence: TGTGCCAGCAGCGGGCGAAGGACAGGGGGGAATTCACCCCTCCACTTT. Translation: CASSGRRTGGNSPLHF.

This chain joins TRBV11-2 and TRBJ1-1; 10 bases agree with TRBD1. Germline V gene lookup returns CDR1 SGHAT and CDR2 FQNNGV. The CDR3 is made up of 15 amino acids. V shed 5 bases and J 3 bases; nucleotides not matched to a gene: 6. For the CDR3, the DNA is TGTGCCAGCAGCACTCTCGGACAGGGGGACACTGAAGCTTTCTTT. Amino acids: CASSTLGQGDTEAFF.

The chain has TRBV5-5 and TRBJ2-5; D not resolved. Germline lookup yields CDR1 SGHKS and CDR2 YYEKEE (reference sequence). The CDR3 has 14 amino acids. V lost 0 bases and J 2 bases, leaving 8 bases between the germline ends. CDR3 bases: TGTGCCAGCAGCTTGGGCGCCCGTCAAGAGACCCAGTACTTC. It translates to CASSLGARQETQYF.

The rearrangement joins TRBV29-1 to TRBJ2-1; 11 nucleotides align to TRBD2. Trimming at V came to 5 bases and at J to 8 bases, leaving 8 bases not matched to a gene. The CDR3 totals 14 residues. Germline V gene data show CDR1 as SQVTM and CDR2 as ANQGSEA. The CDR3 is CSVFDSGGADEQFF. The CDR3 region has the DNA TGCAGCGTTTTCGATAGCGGGGGGGCAGATGAGCAGTTCTTC.

The genes are TRBV19 and TRBJ1-2; TRBD1 might be the D (5 bases). Trimming took 2 bases from V and 3 from J, leaving 10 bases between them. Germline V CDR1 and CDR2: LNHDA, SQIVND (reference sequence). The CDR3 is 14 amino acids. CDR3 in amino acids: CASSIRSGDYGYTF. The CDR3 coding sequence is TGTGCCAGTAGTATACGATCGGGGGACTATGGCTACACCTTC.

The V call is TRBV10-3, the J call TRBJ2-3, with 8 bases aligning to TRBD2. The CDR3 contains 16 residues. With V trimmed by 0 bases and J by 6 bases, 8 bases remained unmatched. Germline assignment: CDR1 ENHRY and CDR2 SYGVKD. The CDR3 loop reads CAISESGTRKGDTQYF. In DNA form, the CDR3 reads TGTGCCATCAGTGAGTCCGGGACTAGAAAGGGGGATACGCAGTATTTT.

J is TRBJ2-3 and V is TRBV4-2; TRBD2 matches 13 bases. Per germline, CDR1 LGHNA and CDR2 YNFKEQ. Trimming cost V 5 bases and J 1 base; bases outside gene matches: 6. The CDR3 contains 17 residues. The CDR3 protein is CASSDRTSGGGTDTQYF. CDR3 bases: TGTGCCAGCAGCGATAGGACTAGCGGGGGAGGCACAGATACGCAGTATTTT.

This chain links TRBV11-2 with TRBJ2-1, with 13 bases lining up with TRBD2. Per germline, CDR1 SGHAT and CDR2 FQNNGV. Unmatched junction bases numbered 4, after V lost 4 bases and J lost 7 bases. The CDR3 runs to 15 residues. The CDR3 protein is CASSSRLAGGNEQFF. CDR3 coding DNA: TGTGCCAGCAGCTCTCGACTAGCGGGGGGAAATGAGCAGTTCTTC. Variable domain in full (rest from reference TRBV11-2 and TRBJ2-1): EAGVAQSPRYKIIEKRQSVAFWCNPISGHATLYWYQQILGQGPKLLIQFQNNGVVDDSQLPKDRFSAERLKGVDSTLKIQPAKLEDSAVYLCASSSRLAGGNEQFFGPGTRLTVL.

The chain recombines TRBV10-3 with TRBJ1-5; tentative D call: TRBD1 (6 bases). In germline, CDR1 is ENHRY, CDR2 SYGVKD. This CDR3 is 17 amino acids long. Trimming cost V 6 bases and J 7 bases, with 25 bases left between them. The DNA of the CDR3 is TGTGCCATCAGCGAATCGGGGCAGGGGACGATGGTCCAGCCCCAGCATTTT. Protein sequence: CAISESGQGTMVQPQHF.

V is TRBV4-2 and J is TRBJ2-5, with D perhaps TRBD1 (6 bases). CDR3 length equals 14 residues. CDR1 is LGHNA and CDR2 is YNFKEQ in the germline V gene. V was trimmed by 5 bases and J by 5 bases, leaving 15 bases between them. As DNA, the CDR3 is TGTGCCAGCAGCGAGGGGGTTCAATCGGAGACCCAGTACTTC. It translates to CASSEGVQSETQYF.

J is TRBJ2-3 and V is TRBV30; 7 bases match TRBD1. The CDR3 loop spans 14 amino acids. The ends lost 7 bases at V and 4 bases at J; junction bases unmatched: 11. The germline V gene has CDR1 GTSNPN and CDR2 SVGIG (reference sequence). CDR3 DNA: TGTGCCTCGACAGGGTTGGATTTTTCAGATACGCAGTATTTT. The encoded protein is CASTGLDFSDTQYF.